These 11 T cell receptor beta chains share one sample of origin, sequenced in a study of cytomegalovirus exposure and HLA in healthy donors. PCR was performed using 60 Vbeta and 13 Jbeta primers. Sequencing used immunoSEQ multiplex PCR; TCRdb keeps in-frame clones, though not all of them. The sample has around 80,000 clones; around a tenth are singletons. The material sequenced was PBMCs. These receptors all stem from a man in his sixties in good health and CMV-seropositive.

The sample holds a few counts of this clone. The chain recombines TRBV10-3 with TRBJ2-7; 13 positions agree with TRBD2. Germline assignment: CDR1 ENHRY and CDR2 SYGVKD. The CDR3 extends over 15 amino acids. Trimming removed 3 bases from V and 6 bases from J; junction bases left unmatched: 5. The CDR3 coding sequence is TGTGCCATCAGTGACCCGGGACTAGCGGGGTCCGAGCAGTACGTC. Its protein product is CAISDPGLAGSEQYV.

This clone was picked up a small number of times. The chain has TRBV19 and TRBJ2-1, with 8 bases that match TRBD2. The CDR3 loop spans 15 amino acids. Unmatched junction bases numbered 7, after V lost 1 base and J lost 8 bases. Germline V CDR1 and CDR2: LNHDA, SQIVND (reference sequence). This CDR3 is CASSIVAGSRDEQFF. For the CDR3, the DNA is TGTGCCAGTAGTATAGTAGCGGGAAGCAGGGATGAGCAGTTCTTC.

The rearrangement uses TRBV9 and TRBJ2-2; D is uncertain. Germline CDR1 and CDR2: SGDLS and YYNGEE. The CDR3 totals 16 residues. The V gene lost 0 bases and the J gene lost 3 bases, with 12 bases spanning the gap. This CDR3 reads CASSVALETDTGELFF. CDR3 bases: TGTGCCAGCAGCGTAGCTTTAGAAACCGACACCGGGGAGCTGTTTTTT. Using reference TRBV9 and TRBJ2-2 for the parts outside the CDR3, the full variable domain is DSGVTQTPKHLITATGQRVTLRCSPRSGDLSVYWYQQSLDQGLQFLIQYYNGEERAKGNILERFSAQQFPDLHSELNLSSLELGDSALYFCASSVALETDTGELFFGEGSRLTVL.

This clone has just a few counts. The junction differs from germline at one of its ends, possibly a read error. The V gene is TRBV7-7, the J gene TRBJ2-5; 8 bases map to TRBD2. This CDR3 contains 14 residues. CDR1 is SSHAT, CDR2 FNYEAQ, per germline (reference sequence). CDR3 in DNA: TGTGCTAGCAGCCCCCGGGGGGGCATAGAGACCCAGTACTTC. As protein: CASSPRGGIETQYF.

This sequence joins TRBV9 and TRBJ2-7; 8 positions match TRBD2. Germline lookup yields CDR1 SGDLS and CDR2 YYNGEE. The CDR3 extends over 15 amino acids. With V trimmed by 3 bases and J by 2 bases, 7 bases remained unmatched. CDR3 DNA sequence: TGTGCCAGCAGCGCGGGGGGGACCCGGACCTACGAGCAGTACTTC. Amino acids: CASSAGGTRTYEQYF.

The rearrangement uses TRBV18 and TRBJ2-7; 8 bases line up with TRBD1. The V segment lost 2 bases and the J segment 4 bases; nucleotides outside the gene matches: 13. This CDR3 spans 17 amino acids. CDR1 and CDR2 (germline): KGHSH, LQKENI. CDR3: CASSPGQPGGAGYEQYV. The CDR3 DNA follows: TGTGCCAGCTCACCAGGTCAACCAGGGGGCGCTGGGTACGAGCAGTACGTC.

This clone was detected a few times. The genes are TRBV4-2 and TRBJ1-5, with 8 bases fitting TRBD1. Trimming at V came to 1 base and at J to 2 bases, leaving 7 bases not matched to a gene. The CDR3 totals 17 residues. From germline, CDR1 is LGHNA and CDR2 YNFKEQ. CDR3 sequence: CASSQALGQGGNQPQHF. CDR3 nucleotides: TGTGCCAGCAGCCAAGCCCTAGGACAGGGCGGCAATCAGCCCCAGCATTTT.

This clone occurred a few times. This sequence joins TRBV4-1 and TRBJ2-3, with 7 bases matching TRBD1. V shed 0 bases, J shed 0 bases, and the junction held 3 bases outside the gene matches. CDR1 and CDR2 from the germline V gene are MGHRA and YSYEKL. The CDR3 consists of 16 residues. The CDR3 loop reads CASSQDEGASTDTQYF. CDR3 bases: TGCGCCAGCAGCCAAGACGAGGGGGCTAGCACAGATACGCAGTATTTT.

In this sample, this clone turned up a few times. V is TRBV6-5 and J is TRBJ2-7; tentative D call: TRBD1 (6 bases). V lost 4 bases, J lost 5 bases, and 15 bases lay in between. The CDR3 loop spans 14 amino acids. In germline, CDR1 is MNHEY, CDR2 SVGAGI. The DNA of the CDR3 is TGTGCCAGCAGTTCCCCGAGGGGGATGAACGAGCAGTACTTC. Encoded protein: CASSSPRGMNEQYF.

This clone was picked up a small number of times. The chain couples TRBV7-9 to TRBJ2-5; 11 bases align to TRBD2. Trimming at V came to 3 bases and at J to 1 base, leaving 4 bases not matched to a gene. Germline CDR1 SEHNR, CDR2 FQNEAQ (reference sequence). The CDR3 is made up of 16 amino acids. The CDR3, as DNA: TGTGCCAGCAGCTTCCTAGCGGGGGGTTTCCAAGAGACCCAGTACTTC. It specifies CASSFLAGGFQETQYF.

V is TRBV11-2 and J is TRBJ1-4; the match to TRBD1 covers 7 bases. J lost 4 bases, V lost 3 bases, and 5 bases had no gene match. The germline V gene encodes CDR1 SGHAT and CDR2 FQNNGV. This CDR3 comprises 15 residues. The CDR3 is CASSLRTGLNEKLFF. In DNA, the CDR3 is TGTGCCAGCAGCTTGAGGACAGGACTTAATGAAAAACTGTTTTTT. The variable domain in full, with the rest retrieved from reference TRBV11-2 and TRBJ1-4, is EAGVAQSPRYKIIEKRQSVAFWCNPISGHATLYWYQQILGQGPKLLIQFQNNGVVDDSQLPKDRFSAERLKGVDSTLKIQPAKLEDSAVYLCASSLRTGLNEKLFFGSGTQLSVL.